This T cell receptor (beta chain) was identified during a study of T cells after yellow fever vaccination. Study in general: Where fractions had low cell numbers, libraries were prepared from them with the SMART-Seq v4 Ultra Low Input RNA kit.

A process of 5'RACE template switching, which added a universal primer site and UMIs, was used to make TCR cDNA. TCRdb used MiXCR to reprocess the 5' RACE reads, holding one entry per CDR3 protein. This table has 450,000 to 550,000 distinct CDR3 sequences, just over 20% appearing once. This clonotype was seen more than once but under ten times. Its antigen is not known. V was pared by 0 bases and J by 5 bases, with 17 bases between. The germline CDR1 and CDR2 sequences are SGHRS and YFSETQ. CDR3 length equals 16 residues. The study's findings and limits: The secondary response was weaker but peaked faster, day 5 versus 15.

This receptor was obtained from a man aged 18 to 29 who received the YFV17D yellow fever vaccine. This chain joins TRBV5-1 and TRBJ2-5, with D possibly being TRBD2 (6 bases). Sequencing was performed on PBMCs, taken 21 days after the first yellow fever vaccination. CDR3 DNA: TGCGCCAGCAGCTTGGGAGTTTCCGGGGGAGTGGAGACCCAGTACTTC. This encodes CASSLGVSGGVETQYF.